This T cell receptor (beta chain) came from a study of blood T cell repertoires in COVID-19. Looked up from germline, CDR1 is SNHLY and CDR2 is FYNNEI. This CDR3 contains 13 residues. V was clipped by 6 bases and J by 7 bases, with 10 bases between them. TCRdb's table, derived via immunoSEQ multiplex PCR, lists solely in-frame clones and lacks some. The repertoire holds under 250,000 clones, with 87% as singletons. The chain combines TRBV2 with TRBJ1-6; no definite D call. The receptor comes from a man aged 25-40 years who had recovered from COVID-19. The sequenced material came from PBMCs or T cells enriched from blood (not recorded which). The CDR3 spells CASRMRRNSPLHF. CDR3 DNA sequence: TGTGCCAGCAGGATGAGGCGAAATTCACCCCTCCACTTT. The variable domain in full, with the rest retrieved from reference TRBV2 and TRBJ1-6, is EPEVTQTPSHQVTQMGQEVILRCVPISNHLYFYWYRQILGQKVEFLVSFYNNEISEKSEIFDDQFSVERPDGSNFTLKIRSTKLEDSAMYFCASRMRRNSPLHFGNGTRLTVT.